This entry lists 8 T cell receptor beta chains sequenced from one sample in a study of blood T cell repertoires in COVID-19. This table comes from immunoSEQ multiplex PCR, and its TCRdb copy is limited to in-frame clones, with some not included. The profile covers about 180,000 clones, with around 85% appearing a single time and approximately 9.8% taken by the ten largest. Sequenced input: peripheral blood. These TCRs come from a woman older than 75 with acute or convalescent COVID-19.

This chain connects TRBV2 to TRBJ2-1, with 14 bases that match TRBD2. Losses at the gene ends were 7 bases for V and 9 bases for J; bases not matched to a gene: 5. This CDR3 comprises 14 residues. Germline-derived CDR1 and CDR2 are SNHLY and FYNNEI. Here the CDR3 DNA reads TGTGCCAGCACCCTGGGACTAGCGGGAGTTGAGCAGTTCTTC. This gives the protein CASTLGLAGVEQFF.

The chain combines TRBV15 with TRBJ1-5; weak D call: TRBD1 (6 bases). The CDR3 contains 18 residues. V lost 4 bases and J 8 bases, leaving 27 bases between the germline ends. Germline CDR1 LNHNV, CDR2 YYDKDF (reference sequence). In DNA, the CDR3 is TGTGCCACCAGCACCCAGACAGGATCCCGACCCCTGCATGAGCCCCAGCATTTT. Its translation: CATSTQTGSRPLHEPQHF. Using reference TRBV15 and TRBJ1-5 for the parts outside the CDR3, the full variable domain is DAMVIQNPRYQVTQFGKPVTLSCSQTLNHNVMYWYQQKSSQAPKLLFHYYDKDFNNEADTPDNFQSRRPNTSFCFLDIRSPGLGDTAMYLCATSTQTGSRPLHEPQHFGDGTRLSIL.

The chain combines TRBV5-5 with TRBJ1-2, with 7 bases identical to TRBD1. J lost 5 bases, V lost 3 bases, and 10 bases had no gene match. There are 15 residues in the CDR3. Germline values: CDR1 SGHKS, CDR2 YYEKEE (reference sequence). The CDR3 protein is CASSSSTGPAYGYTF. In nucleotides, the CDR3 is TGTGCCAGCAGCTCCTCGACAGGGCCAGCGTATGGCTACACCTTC.

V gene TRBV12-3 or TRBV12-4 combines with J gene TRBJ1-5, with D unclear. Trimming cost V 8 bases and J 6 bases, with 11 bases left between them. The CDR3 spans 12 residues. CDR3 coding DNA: TGTGCCAGCTGCCATTTCGGTCAGCCCCAGCATTTT. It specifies CASCHFGQPQHF.

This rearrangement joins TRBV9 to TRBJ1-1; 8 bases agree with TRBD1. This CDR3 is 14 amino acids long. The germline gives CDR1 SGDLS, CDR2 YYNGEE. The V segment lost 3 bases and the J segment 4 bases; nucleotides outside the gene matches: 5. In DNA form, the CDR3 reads TGTGCCAGCAGCGGGACAGGGTCCAGCACTGAAGCTTTCTTT. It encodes CASSGTGSSTEAFF. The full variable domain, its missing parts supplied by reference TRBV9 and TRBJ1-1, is DSGVTQTPKHLITATGQRVTLRCSPRSGDLSVYWYQQSLDQGLQFLIQYYNGEERAKGNILERFSAQQFPDLHSELNLSSLELGDSALYFCASSGTGSSTEAFFGQGTRLTVV.

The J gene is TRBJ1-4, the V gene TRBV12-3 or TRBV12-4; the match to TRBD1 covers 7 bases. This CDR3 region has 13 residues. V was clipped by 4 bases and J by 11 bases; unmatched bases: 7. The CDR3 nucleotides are TGTGCCAGCAGTTCCTCTTTACAGGGGAAACTGTTTTTT. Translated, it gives CASSSSLQGKLFF.

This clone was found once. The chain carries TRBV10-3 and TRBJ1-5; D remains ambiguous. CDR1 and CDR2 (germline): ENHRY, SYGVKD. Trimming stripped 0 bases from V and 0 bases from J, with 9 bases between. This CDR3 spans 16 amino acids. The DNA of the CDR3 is TGTGCCATCAGTGAGTCGACGGGTAATAGCAATCAGCCCCAGCATTTT. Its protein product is CAISESTGNSNQPQHF.

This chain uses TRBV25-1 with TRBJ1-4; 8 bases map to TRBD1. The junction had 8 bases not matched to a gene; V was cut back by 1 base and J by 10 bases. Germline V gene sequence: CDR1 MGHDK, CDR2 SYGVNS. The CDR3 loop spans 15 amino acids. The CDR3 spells CASSEWRQGAVKLFF. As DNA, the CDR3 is TGTGCCAGCAGTGAATGGCGGCAGGGGGCTGTAAAACTGTTTTTT.